The T cell receptor (beta chain) under discussion was sequenced for a study of identical twins. This clonotype was counted a few times. TCRdb processed the 5' RACE reads anew with MiXCR; each CDR3 protein has one entry. Found here are some 760,000 distinct CDR3 sequences, 15% to 20% of them singletons; the top ten hold less than 15%. Deletions cut 5 bases from V and 0 bases from J, with 9 bases between. There are 13 residues in the CDR3. From germline, CDR1 is SQVTM and CDR2 ANQGSEA. These data were also reused for a study on T cells expressing NK-cell markers.

This clonotype was sampled from a woman aged 18-29 years in good health. The sample taken for sequencing was PBMCs. The chain employs TRBV29-1 and TRBJ2-3; D is ambiguous. The CDR3 DNA sequence: TGCAGCGTTCGAAAGGGAAGCACAGATACGCAGTATTTT. This codes for CSVRKGSTDTQYF.